This TCR beta chain was sequenced during a study of T cell repertoires in cytomegalovirus infection (dated 2019 in TCRdb). Regarding the study in general: Donor HLA type was relevant to the analysis, because carriage of CMV infection together with the matching HLA type was indicated by public TCR beta signatures. Paper-wide results and their limitations: Carriers of CMV infection plus the relevant HLA type were discriminated by the cumulative frequency of public TCR beta family members in the study cohort and in an independent 352-donor cohort. The ex vivo response was dominated by HLA-C-restricted CMV-specific TCR beta clonotypes, which also provided the single most frequent clonotype in two of eight donors.

The germline V and J ends show losses of 7 bases and 6 bases respectively, and no gene match explains 9 bases of the junction. The CDR3 measures 15 amino acids from cysteine to phenylalanine. Solely the CDR3 DNA is kept, with 45 bases framed from the first base. In the germline V gene, CDR1 corresponds to SNHLY and CDR2 to FYNNEI. Instrument used: Illumina HiSeq 1500. The raw public reads went through TCRdb reprocessing: fastp at Q25, MiXCR clone calling, in-frame beta chains kept. When rows share a CDR3 protein, they turn into one entry using the most common DNA and genes. This sample holds approximately 630,000 distinct CDR3 sequences; more than 20% were observed only once. Of the sample, roughly 8% falls within the top ten clones. In this sample, this clonotype turned up once. The antigen it recognizes is unknown. Per-base quality was not reported, and no clone a single base away is much larger than it. A lone read offers only weak evidence.

This TCR derives from a human donor in good health (CMV status not recorded). Some clones in this sample may be carry-over from other donors' samples. What was sequenced was CD8+ T cells from PBMCs. The chain was built from TRBV2 and TRBJ2-2, with 9 bases matching TRBD2. The DNA sequence reads TGTGCCAGCATCAAAGCGGGGGGTTTGTCCGGGGAGCTGTTTTTT. It specifies CASIKAGGLSGELFF. Joined to the reference TRBV2 and TRBJ2-2 proteins, this CDR3 gives the full variable domain: EPEVTQTPSHQVTQMGQEVILRCVPISNHLYFYWYRQILGQKVEFLVSFYNNEISEKSEIFDDQFSVERPDGSNFTLKIRSTKLEDSAMYFCASIKAGGLSGELFFGEGSRLTVL.